Listed below are T cell receptor beta chains from one sample, sequenced in a study of identical twins. Via MiXCR, TCRdb re-called the 5' RACE reads, giving one row per CDR3 protein. This sample carries approximately 210,000 distinct CDR3 sequences, 5% to 7% of them seen once, and the ten largest clones take more than 12%. These same data were also listed under a study on T cells expressing NK-cell markers.

Material for sequencing was CD8+ T cells sorted from blood. All receptors come from a young woman in good health. The CDR3 runs from the conserved cysteine through the conserved F or W. A D gene is named only where the DNA matches it firmly. Part of the rows lack a size; the others show once, few, many or a class for expanded clones.

j_call v_call clone_size d_call cdr3_nt cdr3_aa
TRBJ2-1 TRBV27 - TRBD2 TGTGCCAGCAGCTATCTTCCGGGACTAGCGGGGGGGGTCAATGAGCAGTTCTTC CASSYLPGLAGGVNEQFF
TRBJ2-6 TRBV12-3/TRBV12-4 few - TGTGCCAGCAACCCTGGGGGGGCCAACGTCCTGACTTTC CASNPGGANVLTF
TRBJ2-7 TRBV12-3/TRBV12-4 - TRBD2 TGTGCCAGCAGCTCGGGCCCGGGGGGGGTCTACGAGCAGTACTTC CASSSGPGGVYEQYF
TRBJ2-1 TRBV15 few - TGTGCCACCAGCAGAGATCTGAGCTCCTACAATGAGCAGTTCTTC CATSRDLSSYNEQFF
TRBJ2-7 TRBV5-1 - TRBD2 TGCGCCAGCAGCTGGGAACTAGCGGGAGGGCCGAAACCCTACGAGCAGTACTTC CASSWELAGGPKPYEQYF
TRBJ2-1 TRBV5-1 few TRBD2 TGCGCCAGCAGCTTGCCCCGACCGGGACTAGCGGGAATGAATGAGCAGTTCTTC CASSLPRPGLAGMNEQFF
TRBJ1-4 TRBV7-2 few - TGTGCCAGCCTCGCGAATGAAAAACTGTTTTTT CASLANEKLFF
TRBJ1-4 TRBV14 - - TGTGCCAGCAGCCTATACAGGGACGAAAAACTGTTTTTT CASSLYRDEKLFF
TRBJ2-1 TRBV19 few TRBD2 TGTGCCAGTAGTATCGCGGGGGGCGCCGTGGATGAGCAGTTCTTC CASSIAGGAVDEQFF
TRBJ2-3 TRBV2 few TRBD2 TGTGCCAGCAGTGGCTCTAGCGGGATATTGGATACGCAGTATTTT CASSGSSGILDTQYF
TRBJ1-1 TRBV27 few TRBD1 TGTGCCAGCAGGACAGGGGGCGAAACTGAAGCTTTCTTT CASRTGGETEAFF
TRBJ2-1 TRBV6-5 - - TGTGCCAGCAGTCCAGGGACTGCTGAGCAGTTCTTC CASSPGTAEQFF
TRBJ2-7 TRBV2 - TRBD2 TGTGCCAGCAGGGAGATCGGGACTAGCTACTACGAGCAGTACTTC CASREIGTSYYEQYF
TRBJ1-5 TRBV20-1 few TRBD1 TGCAGTGCTAGTGCAGGGGGTCAGCCCCAGCATTTT CSASAGGQPQHF
TRBJ2-7 TRBV4-3 many TRBD2 TGCGCCAGCAGCCAAGAGGGGGACCGCGCGGGAGTTAACGAGCAGTACTTC CASSQEGDRAGVNEQYF
TRBJ2-1 TRBV6-2/TRBV6-3 - TRBD2 TGTGCCAGCAGTCTCCTAAGCGGGAGGGCCTACAATGAGCAGTTCTTC CASSLLSGRAYNEQFF
TRBJ2-7 TRBV15 many TRBD2 TGTGCCACCAGCAGTCCCTCGGAATGGACTAGCGGTCCAACCTCGGCTCCCTACGAGCAGTACTTC CATSSPSEWTSGPTSAPYEQYF
TRBJ2-1 TRBV7-7 few - TGTGCTAGCAGCCCTGAGGATTCGAGCTCCTACAATGAGCAGTTCTTC CASSPEDSSSYNEQFF
TRBJ2-3 TRBV4-3 few - TGCGCCAGCAGCCAAGCCGCGGGGTACACAGATACGCAGTATTTT CASSQAAGYTDTQYF
TRBJ2-7 TRBV27 - - TGTGCCAGCAGGGAAGGCCATTACGACGAGCAGTACTTC CASREGHYDEQYF
TRBJ2-7 TRBV30 - - TGTGCCTGGAGTGTTCCATCACCCCACGAGCAGTACTTC CAWSVPSPHEQYF
TRBJ1-1 TRBV5-6 many TRBD1 TGTGCCAGCAGCTTGGGGGGACAGGGCACTGAAGCTTTCTTT CASSLGGQGTEAFF
TRBJ2-7 TRBV2 few - TGTGCCTCCAGCCCTCCCGTCTACGAGCAGTACTTC CASSPPVYEQYF
TRBJ2-2 TRBV7-9 - - TGTGCCAGCAGCTTAGCGCAGGCAGGCAAAAAGCTGTTTTTT CASSLAQAGKKLFF
TRBJ1-1 TRBV7-9 many - TGTGCCAGCAGCTCGACGGGGGCTGAAGCTTTCTTT CASSSTGAEAFF
TRBJ2-1 TRBV2 - - TGTGCCAGCAGTGAAGAAGGCAATGAGCAGTTCTTC CASSEEGNEQFF
TRBJ1-1 TRBV7-3 - TRBD1 TGTGCCAAACAGGGGGTGGGCACTGAAGCTTTCTTT CAKQGVGTEAFF
TRBJ2-1 TRBV5-1 many - TGCGCCAGCAGCTTTTGGGCGGGGACGTACAATGAGCAGTTCTTC CASSFWAGTYNEQFF